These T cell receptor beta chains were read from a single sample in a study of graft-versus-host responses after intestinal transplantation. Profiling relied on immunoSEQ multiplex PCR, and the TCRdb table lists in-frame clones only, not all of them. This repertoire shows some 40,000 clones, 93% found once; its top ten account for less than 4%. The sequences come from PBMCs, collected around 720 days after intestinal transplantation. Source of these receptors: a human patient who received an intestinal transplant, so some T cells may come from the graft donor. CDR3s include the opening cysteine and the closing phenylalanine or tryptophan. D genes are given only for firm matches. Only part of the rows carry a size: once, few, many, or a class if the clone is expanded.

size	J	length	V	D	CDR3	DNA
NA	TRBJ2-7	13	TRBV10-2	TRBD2	CASRPGLSYEQYF	TGCGCCAGCAGACCGGGACTATCCTACGAGCAGTACTTC
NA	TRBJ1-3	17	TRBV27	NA	CASSPSTGSATGNTIYF	TGTGCCAGCAGTCCATCCACAGGGTCTGCCACTGGAAACACCATATATTTT
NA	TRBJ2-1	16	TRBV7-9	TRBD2	CASSPTEREYYNEQFF	TGTGCCAGCAGCCCCACGGAGCGGGAATACTACAATGAGCAGTTCTTC
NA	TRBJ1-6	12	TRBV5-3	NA	CASSSALSPLHF	TGTGCCAGCAGCTCCGCTCTTTCACCCCTCCACTTT
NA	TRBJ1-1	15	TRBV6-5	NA	CASTQGRVRNTEAFF	TGTGCCAGCACCCAAGGTAGGGTGAGGAACACTGAAGCTTTCTTT
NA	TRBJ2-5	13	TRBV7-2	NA	CASSLEIRDSQYF	TGTGCCAGCAGCTTAGAGATCCGGGACTCCCAGTACTTC
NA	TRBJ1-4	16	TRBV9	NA	CASSVATGEAWEKLFF	TGTGCCAGCAGCGTAGCTACGGGGGAGGCGTGGGAAAAACTGTTTTTT
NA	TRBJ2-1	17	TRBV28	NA	CASSSKGLLGDYNEQFF	TGTGCCAGCAGTTCAAAGGGACTTCTGGGAGACTACAATGAGCAGTTCTTC
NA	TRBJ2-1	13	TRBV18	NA	CASSPGHDNEQFF	TGTGCCAGCTCACCGGGACACGACAATGAGCAGTTCTTC
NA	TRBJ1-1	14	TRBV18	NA	CASSPRVLNTEAFF	TGTGCCAGCTCACCTAGGGTGTTGAACACTGAAGCTTTCTTT
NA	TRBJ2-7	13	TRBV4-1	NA	CASSQEDFYEQYF	TGCGCCAGCAGCCAAGAAGATTTTTACGAGCAGTACTTC
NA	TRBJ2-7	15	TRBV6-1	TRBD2	CASRARTSGAYEQYF	TGTGCCAGCAGGGCTAGGACTAGCGGGGCCTACGAGCAGTACTTC
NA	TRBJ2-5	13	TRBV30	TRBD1	CAWGDRVQETQYF	TGTGCCTGGGGTGACAGGGTCCAAGAGACCCAGTACTTC
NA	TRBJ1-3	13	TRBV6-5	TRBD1	CASSGQGGNTIYF	TGTGCCAGCAGTGGACAGGGTGGAAACACCATATATTTT
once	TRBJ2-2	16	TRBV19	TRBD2	CASSLVAGGSTGELFF	TGTGCCAGTAGCCTAGTAGCGGGAGGTTCCACCGGGGAGCTGTTTTTT
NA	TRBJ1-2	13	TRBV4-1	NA	CASSQDWGPPYTF	TGCGCCAGCAGCCAAGATTGGGGACCGCCGTACACCTTC
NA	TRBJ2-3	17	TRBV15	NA	CATSRGNLGLVTDTQYF	TGTGCCACCAGCAGAGGAAACCTTGGCCTTGTCACAGATACGCAGTATTTT
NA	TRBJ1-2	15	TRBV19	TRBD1	CASSIDWDSFYGYTF	TGTGCCAGTAGTATAGACTGGGACAGCTTCTATGGCTACACCTTC
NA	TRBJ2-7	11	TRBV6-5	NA	CASSHLYEQYF	TGTGCCAGCAGTCACCTCTACGAGCAGTACTTC
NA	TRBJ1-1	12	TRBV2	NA	CASGNPNTEAFF	TGTGCCAGCGGGAACCCGAACACTGAAGCTTTCTTT
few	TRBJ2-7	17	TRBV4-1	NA	CASSQGVGGAGFYEQYF	TGCGCCAGCAGCCAAGGGGTAGGGGGGGCCGGATTCTACGAGCAGTACTTC
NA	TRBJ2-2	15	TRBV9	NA	CASRPPGVPTGELFF	TGTGCCAGCAGACCACCCGGAGTCCCCACCGGGGAGCTGTTTTTT
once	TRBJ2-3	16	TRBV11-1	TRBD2	CASSLGYSGRADTQYF	TGTGCCAGCAGCTTAGGGTACAGCGGGAGGGCCGATACGCAGTATTTT
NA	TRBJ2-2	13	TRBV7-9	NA	CASSSRVAGELFF	TGTGCCAGCAGCTCCCGGGTGGCCGGGGAGCTGTTTTTT
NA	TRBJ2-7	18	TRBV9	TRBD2	CASSGTPGTSGRRYEQYF	TGTGCCAGCAGCGGAACTCCCGGGACTAGCGGGAGACGCTACGAGCAGTACTTC
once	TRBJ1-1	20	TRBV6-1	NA	CASIEGTGRQKVLRNTEAFF	TGTGCCAGCATTGAAGGTACAGGACGACAGAAAGTTTTACGGAACACTGAAGCTTTCTTT
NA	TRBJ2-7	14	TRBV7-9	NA	CASSPRTGAYEQYF	TGTGCCAGCAGCCCCCGGACGGGAGCCTACGAGCAGTACTTC
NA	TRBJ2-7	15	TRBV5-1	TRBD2	CASSLLAGVSYEQYF	TGCGCCAGCAGCCTCCTAGCGGGTGTCTCCTACGAGCAGTACTTC
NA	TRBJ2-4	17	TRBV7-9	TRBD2	CASSQILAGGPGDIQYF	TGTGCCAGCAGCCAGATTCTAGCGGGAGGGCCAGGGGACATTCAGTACTTC
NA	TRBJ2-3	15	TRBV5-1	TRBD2	CASSWVGGKPDTQYF	TGCGCCAGCAGCTGGGTCGGGGGGAAGCCAGATACGCAGTATTTT
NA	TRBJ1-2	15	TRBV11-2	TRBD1	CASSLGGGANYGYTF	TGTGCCAGCAGCTTAGGAGGGGGCGCAAACTATGGCTACACCTTC
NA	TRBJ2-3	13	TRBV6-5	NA	CASSYFRDTLQYF	TGTGCCAGCAGTTACTTCCGGGATACCTTGCAGTATTTT
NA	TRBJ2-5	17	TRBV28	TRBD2	CASSVSKSGRIMETQYF	TGTGCCAGCAGTGTCTCCAAAAGCGGGAGGATAATGGAGACCCAGTACTTC
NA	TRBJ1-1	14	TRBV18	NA	CASSPSRQNTEAFF	TGTGCCAGCTCACCAAGTAGACAGAACACTGAAGCTTTCTTT
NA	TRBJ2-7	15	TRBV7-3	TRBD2	CASSLFGGRASEQYF	TGTGCCAGCAGCTTATTCGGCGGGAGGGCCTCCGAGCAGTACTTC
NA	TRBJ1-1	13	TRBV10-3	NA	CAISRIAGEDAFF	TGTGCCATCAGTCGGATTGCAGGGGAGGATGCTTTCTTT
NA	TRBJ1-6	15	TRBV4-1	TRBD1	CASSRVGTENSPLHF	TGCGCCAGCAGCCGAGTAGGGACAGAAAATTCACCCCTCCACTTT
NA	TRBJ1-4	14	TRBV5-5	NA	CASSFRGPNEKLFF	TGTGCCAGCAGCTTTAGGGGCCCAAATGAAAAACTGTTTTTT
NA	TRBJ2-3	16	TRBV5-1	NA	CASSLGSRGGADTQYF	TGCGCCAGCAGCTTGGGATCGCGTGGCGGGGCAGATACGCAGTATTTT
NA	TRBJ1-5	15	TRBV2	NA	CASSVGPDETQPQHF	TGTGCCAGCAGTGTAGGTCCCGATGAAACTCAGCCCCAGCATTTT